These T cell receptor beta chains were read from a single sample in a study of control samples from healthy donors and cancer patients. The assay was immunoSEQ multiplex PCR, and TCRdb's table has in-frame clones only and misses some. The repertoire includes about 150,000 clones, around 94% of them detected once, and around 1.3% sits in the top ten. The source material was blood. The receptor set was obtained from a woman aged 18-29 years in good health. Each CDR3 is given with its conserved first and last residue. The D gene is left open where the match is weak. Expanded clones are given a class, and other clones once, few, many or no size at all.

>TRBJ1-6|-|-|TRBV5-6
CASSSGGGWSPLHF
TGTGCCAGCAGCTCTGGGGGTGGTTGGTCACCCCTCCACTTT
>TRBJ1-2|-|TRBD1|TRBV9
CASSVGGQGALYGYTF
TGTGCCAGCAGCGTAGGAGGACAGGGGGCCCTATATGGCTACACCTTC
>TRBJ2-2|once|-|TRBV5-6
CASSPPRGGTGELFF
TGTGCCAGCAGCCCCCCTAGGGGGGGTACCGGGGAGCTGTTTTTT
>TRBJ1-2|-|-|TRBV5-4
CASSSTAGREAYGYTF
TGTGCCAGCAGTTCCACAGCGGGGCGAGAGGCTTACGGCTACACCTTC
>TRBJ1-4|-|TRBD1|TRBV7-9
CASSPGQGWFMEKLFF
TGTGCCAGCAGCCCTGGACAGGGATGGTTTATGGAAAAACTGTTTTTT
>TRBJ2-2|-|-|TRBV3-1/TRBV3-2
CASSQARDGELFF
TGTGCCAGCAGCCAAGCCCGGGACGGGGAGCTGTTTTTT
>TRBJ2-5|-|-|TRBV19
CASSSVGSEETQYF
TGTGCCAGTAGTAGTGTAGGGTCCGAAGAGACCCAGTACTTC
>TRBJ2-7|-|TRBD2|TRBV9
CASSYSWGGYEQYF
TGTGCCAGCAGCTACTCTTGGGGGGGCTACGAGCAGTACTTC
>TRBJ1-3|-|-|TRBV11-2
CASSLEHISGNTIYF
TGTGCCAGCAGCTTAGAACATATCTCTGGAAACACCATATATTTT
>TRBJ1-2|-|-|TRBV28
CASRGESGREQYGYTF
TGTGCCAGCAGGGGGGAATCGGGGAGGGAACAGTATGGCTACACCTTC
>TRBJ2-7|-|-|TRBV28
CASSSSLAPATYEQYF
TGTGCCAGCAGTTCGTCGCTTGCGCCCGCAACCTACGAGCAGTACTTC
>TRBJ2-7|-|-|TRBV2
CASNGGPVDEQYF
TGTGCCAGCAATGGGGGGCCGGTGGACGAGCAGTACTTC
>TRBJ1-5|-|-|TRBV19
CASSTHITLQPQHF
TGTGCCAGTAGTACCCATATAACGCTCCAGCCCCAGCATTTT
>TRBJ1-2|-|-|TRBV25-1
CASSDGERKGYTF
TGTGCCAGCAGTGACGGGGAGCGGAAGGGGTACACCTTC
>TRBJ2-7|once|-|TRBV27
CASSLFPSYEQYF
TGTGCCAGCAGTTTATTTCCGTCCTACGAGCAGTACTTC
>TRBJ1-1|-|-|TRBV6-5
CASIPPRGGRTEAFF
TGTGCCAGCATCCCTCCCCGTGGAGGGAGGACTGAAGCTTTCTTT
>TRBJ1-1|-|-|TRBV28
CASRGQENTEAFF
TGTGCCAGCAGGGGGCAGGAGAACACTGAAGCTTTCTTT
>TRBJ1-4|once|-|TRBV28
CASSFLGGGDEKLFF
TGTGCCAGCAGTTTCCTCGGGGGGGGCGATGAAAAACTGTTTTTT
>TRBJ2-1|-|TRBD2|TRBV11-3
CASSQAGTSVLNEQFF
TGTGCCAGCAGCCAAGCAGGGACTAGCGTATTGAATGAGCAGTTCTTC
>TRBJ1-3|-|-|TRBV7-6
CASSSDRWVTSNTIYF
TGTGCCAGCAGCTCTGACCGATGGGTTACCTCCAACACCATATATTTT
>TRBJ2-2|-|-|TRBV9
CASSVPQGGLGTGELFF
TGTGCCAGCAGCGTACCCCAGGGAGGATTAGGCACCGGGGAGCTGTTTTTT
>TRBJ1-3|-|-|TRBV29-1
CSVEVDYGGNTIYF
TGCAGCGTTGAAGTGGATTACGGTGGAAACACCATATATTTT
>TRBJ2-3|-|-|TRBV11-2
CASSLGPDTQYF
TGTGCCAGCAGCTTAGGTCCAGATACGCAGTATTTT
>TRBJ1-1|-|TRBD1|TRBV6-2/TRBV6-3
CASSYRTGDTEAFF
TGTGCCAGCAGTTACAGGACAGGGGACACTGAAGCTTTCTTT
>TRBJ1-2|-|TRBD1|TRBV2
CASSVSMEAGGDYGYTF
TGTGCCAGCAGTGTTTCGATGGAGGCAGGGGGTGACTATGGCTACACCTTC
>TRBJ1-1|-|-|TRBV29-1
CSVEGAGYGTEAFF
TGCAGCGTTGAAGGCGCAGGGTACGGCACTGAAGCTTTCTTT
>TRBJ1-4|-|-|TRBV7-9
CASSGDSNNEKLFF
TGTGCCAGCAGCGGAGACAGCAATAATGAAAAACTGTTTTTT
>TRBJ2-7|-|TRBD1|TRBV27
CASSLSPGQETYF
TGTGCCAGCAGTTTATCACCGGGACAGGAGACGTACTTC